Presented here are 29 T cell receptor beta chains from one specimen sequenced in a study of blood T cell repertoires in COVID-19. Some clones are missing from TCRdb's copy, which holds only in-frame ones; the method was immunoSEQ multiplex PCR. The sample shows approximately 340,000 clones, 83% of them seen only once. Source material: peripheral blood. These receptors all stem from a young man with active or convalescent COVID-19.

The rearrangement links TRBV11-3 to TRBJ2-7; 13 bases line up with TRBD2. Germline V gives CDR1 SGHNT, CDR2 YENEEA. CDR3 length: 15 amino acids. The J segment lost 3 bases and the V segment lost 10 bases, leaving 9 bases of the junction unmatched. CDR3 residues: CATQTSGGPLYEQYF. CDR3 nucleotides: TGTGCCACCCAGACTAGCGGGGGGCCGCTCTACGAGCAGTACTTC.

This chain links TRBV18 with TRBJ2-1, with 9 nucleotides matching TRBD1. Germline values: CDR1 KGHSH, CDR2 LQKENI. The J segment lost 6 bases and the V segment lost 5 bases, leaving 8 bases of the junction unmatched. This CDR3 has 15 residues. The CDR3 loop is CASSDTGTGFNEQFF. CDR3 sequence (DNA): TGTGCCAGCTCAGATACCGGGACAGGGTTCAATGAGCAGTTCTTC. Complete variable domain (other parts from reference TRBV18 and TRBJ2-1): NAGVMQNPRHLVRRRGQEARLRCSPMKGHSHVYWYRQLPEEGLKFMVYLQKENIIDESGMPKERFSAEFPKEGPSILRIQQVVRGDSAAYFCASSDTGTGFNEQFFGPGTRLTVL.

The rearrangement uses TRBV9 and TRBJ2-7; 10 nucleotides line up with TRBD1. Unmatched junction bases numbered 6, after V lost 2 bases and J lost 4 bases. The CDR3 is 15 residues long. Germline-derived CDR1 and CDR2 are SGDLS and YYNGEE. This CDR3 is CASSVGTGESYEQYF. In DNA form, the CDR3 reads TGTGCCAGCAGCGTCGGGACAGGGGAATCTTACGAGCAGTACTTC. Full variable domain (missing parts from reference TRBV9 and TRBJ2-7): DSGVTQTPKHLITATGQRVTLRCSPRSGDLSVYWYQQSLDQGLQFLIQYYNGEERAKGNILERFSAQQFPDLHSELNLSSLELGDSALYFCASSVGTGESYEQYFGPGTRLTVT.

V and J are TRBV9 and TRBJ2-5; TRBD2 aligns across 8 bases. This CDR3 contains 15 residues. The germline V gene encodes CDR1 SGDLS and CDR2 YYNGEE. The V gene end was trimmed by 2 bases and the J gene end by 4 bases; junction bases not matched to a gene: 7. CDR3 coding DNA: TGTGCCAGCAGCGTTGGAGCGGGGGCGGGAGAGACCCAGTACTTC. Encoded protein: CASSVGAGAGETQYF.

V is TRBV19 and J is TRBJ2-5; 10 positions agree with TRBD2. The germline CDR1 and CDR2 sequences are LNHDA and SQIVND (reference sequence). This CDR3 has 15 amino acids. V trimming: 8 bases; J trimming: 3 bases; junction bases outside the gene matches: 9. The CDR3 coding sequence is TGTGCCAGTGGGATGAGCGGGAGGGGCAAAGAGACCCAGTACTTC. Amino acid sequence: CASGMSGRGKETQYF.

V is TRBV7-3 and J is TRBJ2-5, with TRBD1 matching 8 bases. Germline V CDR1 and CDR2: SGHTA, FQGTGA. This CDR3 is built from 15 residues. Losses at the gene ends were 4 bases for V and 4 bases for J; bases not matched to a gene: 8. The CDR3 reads CASSSTGAVGETQYF. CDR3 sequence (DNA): TGTGCCAGCAGCTCGACAGGGGCCGTCGGAGAGACCCAGTACTTC.

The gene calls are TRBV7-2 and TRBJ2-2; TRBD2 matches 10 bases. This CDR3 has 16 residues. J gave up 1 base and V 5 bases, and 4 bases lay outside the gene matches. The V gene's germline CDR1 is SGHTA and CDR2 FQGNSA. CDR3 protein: CASSLTSGVNTGELFF. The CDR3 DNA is TGTGCCAGCAGCCTTACTAGCGGGGTGAACACCGGGGAGCTGTTTTTT. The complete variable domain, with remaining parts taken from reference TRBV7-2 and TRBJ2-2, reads GAGVSQSPSNKVTEKGKDVELRCDPISGHTALYWYRQSLGQGLEFLIYFQGNSAPDKSGLPSDRFSAERTGGSVSTLTIQRTQQEDSAVYLCASSLTSGVNTGELFFGEGSRLTVL.

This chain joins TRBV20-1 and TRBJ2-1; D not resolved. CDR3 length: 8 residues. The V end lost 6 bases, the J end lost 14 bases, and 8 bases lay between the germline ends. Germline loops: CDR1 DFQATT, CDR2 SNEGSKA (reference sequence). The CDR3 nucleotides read TGCAGTGCGAGCGATAAGTTCTTC. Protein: CSASDKFF.

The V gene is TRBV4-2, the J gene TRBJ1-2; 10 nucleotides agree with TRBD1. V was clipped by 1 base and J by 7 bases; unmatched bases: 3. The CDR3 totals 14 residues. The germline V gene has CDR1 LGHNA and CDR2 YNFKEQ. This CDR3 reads CASSQVGTGAGYTF. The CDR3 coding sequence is TGTGCCAGCAGCCAAGTCGGGACAGGGGCTGGCTACACCTTC.

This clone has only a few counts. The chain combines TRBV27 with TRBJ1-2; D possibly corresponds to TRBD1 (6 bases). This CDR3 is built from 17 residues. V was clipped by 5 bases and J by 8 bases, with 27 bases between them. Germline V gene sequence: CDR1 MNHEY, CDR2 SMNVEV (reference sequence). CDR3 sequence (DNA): TGTGCCAGCAGTCCCACCTCAGCCGACAGGTGGGTAGGAGGCTACACCTTC. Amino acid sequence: CASSPTSADRWVGGYTF.

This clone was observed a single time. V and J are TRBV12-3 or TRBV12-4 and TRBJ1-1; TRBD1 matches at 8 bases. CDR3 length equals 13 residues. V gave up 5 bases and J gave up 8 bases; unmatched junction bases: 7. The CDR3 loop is CASSPDRTGEAFF. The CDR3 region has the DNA TGTGCCAGCAGTCCGGACAGGACAGGGGAAGCTTTCTTT.

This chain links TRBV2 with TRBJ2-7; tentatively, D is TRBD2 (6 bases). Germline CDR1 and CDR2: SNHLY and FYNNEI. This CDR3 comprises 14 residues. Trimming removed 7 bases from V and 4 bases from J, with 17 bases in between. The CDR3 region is CASNLSGGLYEQYF. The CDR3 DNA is TGTGCCAGCAACCTTAGCGGAGGGCTTTACGAGCAGTACTTC.

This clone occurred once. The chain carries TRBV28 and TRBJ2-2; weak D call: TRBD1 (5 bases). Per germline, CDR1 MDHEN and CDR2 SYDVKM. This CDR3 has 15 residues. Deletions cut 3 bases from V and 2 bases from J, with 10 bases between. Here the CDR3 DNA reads TGTGCCAGCAGTTTGCAGGGCCCTAACACCGGGGAGCTGTTTTTT. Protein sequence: CASSLQGPNTGELFF.

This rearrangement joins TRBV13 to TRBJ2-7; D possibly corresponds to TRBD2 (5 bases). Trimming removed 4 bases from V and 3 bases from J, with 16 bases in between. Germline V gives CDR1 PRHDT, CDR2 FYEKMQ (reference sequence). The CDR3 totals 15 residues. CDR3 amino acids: CASSSPGGGIYEQYF. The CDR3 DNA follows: TGTGCCAGCAGCTCCCCCGGCGGAGGAATCTACGAGCAGTACTTC.

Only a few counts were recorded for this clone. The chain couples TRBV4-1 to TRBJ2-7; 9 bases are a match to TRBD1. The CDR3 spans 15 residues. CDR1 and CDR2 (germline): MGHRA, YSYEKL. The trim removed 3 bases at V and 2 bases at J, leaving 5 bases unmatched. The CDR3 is CASSHPGQGAYEQYF. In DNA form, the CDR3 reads TGCGCCAGCAGCCACCCGGGACAGGGCGCCTACGAGCAGTACTTC.

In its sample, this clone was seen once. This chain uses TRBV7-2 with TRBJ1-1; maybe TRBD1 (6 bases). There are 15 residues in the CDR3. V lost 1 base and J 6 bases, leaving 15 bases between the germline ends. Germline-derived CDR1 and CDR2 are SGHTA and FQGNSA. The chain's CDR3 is CASSLVAGASAEAFF. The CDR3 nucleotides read TGTGCCAGCAGCTTAGTAGCGGGGGCGTCGGCTGAAGCTTTCTTT.

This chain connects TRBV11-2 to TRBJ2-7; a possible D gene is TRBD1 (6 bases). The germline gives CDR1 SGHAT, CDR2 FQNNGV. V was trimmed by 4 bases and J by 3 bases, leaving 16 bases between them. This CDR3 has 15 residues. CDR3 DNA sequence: TGTGCCAGCAGCTCACTCAGGGGATTTCGCTACGAGCAGTACTTC. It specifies CASSSLRGFRYEQYF.

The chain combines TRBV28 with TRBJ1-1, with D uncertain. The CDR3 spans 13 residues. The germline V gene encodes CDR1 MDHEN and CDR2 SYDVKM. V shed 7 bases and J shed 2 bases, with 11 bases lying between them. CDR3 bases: TGTGCCAGCACGCAGGTTGTCAACACTGAAGCTTTCTTT. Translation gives CASTQVVNTEAFF.

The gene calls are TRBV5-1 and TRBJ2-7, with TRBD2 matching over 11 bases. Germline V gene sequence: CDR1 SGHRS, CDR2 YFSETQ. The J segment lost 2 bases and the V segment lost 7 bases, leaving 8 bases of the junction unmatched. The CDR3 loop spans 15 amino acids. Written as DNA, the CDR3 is TGCGCCAGCTCCGAGATAGCGGGGGGGCCCTACGAGCAGTACTTC. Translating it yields CASSEIAGGPYEQYF.

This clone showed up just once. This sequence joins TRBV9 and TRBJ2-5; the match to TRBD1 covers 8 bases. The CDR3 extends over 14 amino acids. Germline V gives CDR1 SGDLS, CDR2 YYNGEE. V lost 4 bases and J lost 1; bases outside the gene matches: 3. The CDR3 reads CASSWGQAQETQYF. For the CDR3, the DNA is TGTGCCAGCAGCTGGGGACAGGCCCAAGAGACCCAGTACTTC.

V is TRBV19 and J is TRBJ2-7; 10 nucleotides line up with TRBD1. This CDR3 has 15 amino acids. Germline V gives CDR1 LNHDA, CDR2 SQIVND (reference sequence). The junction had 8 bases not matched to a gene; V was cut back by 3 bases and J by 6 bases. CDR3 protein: CASSMDRGTTGEQYF. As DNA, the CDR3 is TGTGCCAGTAGTATGGACAGGGGGACCACCGGCGAGCAGTACTTC.

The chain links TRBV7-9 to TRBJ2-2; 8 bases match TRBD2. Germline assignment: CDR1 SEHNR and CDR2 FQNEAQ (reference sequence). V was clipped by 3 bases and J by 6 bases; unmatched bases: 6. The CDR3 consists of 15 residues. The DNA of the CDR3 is TGTGCCAGCAGCTTTCAGCGGGGGTTGTCCGGGGAGCTGTTTTTT. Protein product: CASSFQRGLSGELFF.

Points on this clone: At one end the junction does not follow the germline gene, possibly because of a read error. CDR3 residues: CASSFSFNEQFF. CDR3 in DNA: TGCGCCAGCAGCTTTTCCTTCAATGAGCAGTTCTTC. The gene calls are TRBV5-1 and TRBJ2-1; D is undetermined. Germline V gives CDR1 SGHRS, CDR2 YFSETQ. This CDR3 region has 12 residues.

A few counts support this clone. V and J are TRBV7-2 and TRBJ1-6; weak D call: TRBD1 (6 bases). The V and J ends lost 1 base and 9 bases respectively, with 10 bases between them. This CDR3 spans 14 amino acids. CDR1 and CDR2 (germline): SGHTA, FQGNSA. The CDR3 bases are TGTGCCAGCAGCTTAGAGGGGGAAGGTTCACCCCTCCACTTT. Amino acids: CASSLEGEGSPLHF.

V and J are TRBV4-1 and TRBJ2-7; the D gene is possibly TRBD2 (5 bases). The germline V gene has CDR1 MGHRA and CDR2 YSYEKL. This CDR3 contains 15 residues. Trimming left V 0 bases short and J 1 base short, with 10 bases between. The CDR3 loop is CASSQDSTGSYEQYF. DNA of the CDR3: TGCGCCAGCAGCCAAGATAGTACGGGGTCCTACGAGCAGTACTTC.

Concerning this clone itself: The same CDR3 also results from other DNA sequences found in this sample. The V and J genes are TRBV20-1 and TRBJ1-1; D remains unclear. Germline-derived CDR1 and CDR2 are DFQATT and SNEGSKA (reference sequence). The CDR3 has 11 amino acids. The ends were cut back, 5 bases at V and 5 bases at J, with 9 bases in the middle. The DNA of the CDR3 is TGCAGTGCTGCCGGCGGTACTGAAGCTTTCTTT. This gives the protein CSAAGGTEAFF.

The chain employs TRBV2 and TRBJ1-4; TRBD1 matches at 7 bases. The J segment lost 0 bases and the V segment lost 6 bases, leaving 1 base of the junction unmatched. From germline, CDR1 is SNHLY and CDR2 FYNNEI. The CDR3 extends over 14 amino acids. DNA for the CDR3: TGTGCCAGCAGGACAGGGACAACTAATGAAAAACTGTTTTTT. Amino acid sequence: CASRTGTTNEKLFF.

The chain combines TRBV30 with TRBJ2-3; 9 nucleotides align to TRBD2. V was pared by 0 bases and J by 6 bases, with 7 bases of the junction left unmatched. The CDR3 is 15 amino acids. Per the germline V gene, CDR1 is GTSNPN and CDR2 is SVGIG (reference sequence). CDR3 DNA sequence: TGTGCCTGGAGTGTCGGGCGGGGGGGCTTGGATACGCAGTATTTT. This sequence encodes CAWSVGRGGLDTQYF.

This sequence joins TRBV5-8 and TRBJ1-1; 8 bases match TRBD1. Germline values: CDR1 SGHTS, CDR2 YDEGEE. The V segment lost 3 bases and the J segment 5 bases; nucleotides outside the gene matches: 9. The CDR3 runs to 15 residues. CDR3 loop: CASSWGPGGGTEAFF. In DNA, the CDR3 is TGTGCCAGCAGCTGGGGGCCAGGGGGCGGGACTGAAGCTTTCTTT.